These T cell receptor beta chains were read from a single sample in a study of blood T cell repertoires in COVID-19. The method was immunoSEQ multiplex PCR; TCRdb's version includes in-frame clones alone and lacks a portion of them. The repertoire holds under 80,000 clones, with about 85% as singletons. The material sequenced was peripheral blood. The receptors shown here come from a man in his sixties or seventies with active COVID-19. The CDR3 runs from the conserved cysteine through the conserved F or W. D genes are given only for firm matches. Clone size is not always given. Where it is, it says once, few, many or a class for expanded clones.

>.|TRBV23-1|.|TRBJ2-5
CASSHEGGGQETQYF
TGCGCCAGCAGCCATGAGGGGGGAGGGCAAGAGACCCAGTACTTC
>.|TRBV14|.|TRBJ2-5
CASSPFPGTQYF
TGTGCCAGCAGCCCCTTCCCCGGGACCCAGTACTTC
>once|TRBV27|.|TRBJ2-3
CASSFSAGASTDTQYF
TGTGCCAGCAGTTTTTCCGCGGGGGCAAGCACAGATACGCAGTATTTT
>.|TRBV28|TRBD2|TRBJ2-5
CASSSLAGGGGETQYF
TGTGCCAGCAGTTCCCTAGCGGGAGGCGGGGGGGAGACCCAGTACTTC
>.|TRBV7-8|.|TRBJ2-7
CASSPMGGTSYEQYF
TGTGCCAGCAGCCCGATGGGCGGGACCTCCTACGAGCAGTACTTC
>.|TRBV4-3|.|TRBJ1-1
CASGPGDTEAFF
TGCGCCAGCGGACCAGGGGACACTGAAGCTTTCTTT
>.|TRBV7-2|TRBD2|TRBJ2-1
CASSFFGTSGNNEQFF
TGTGCCAGCAGCTTTTTCGGGACTAGCGGGAACAATGAGCAGTTCTTC
>.|TRBV7-9|.|TRBJ2-1
CASSFGAADNEQFF
TGTGCCAGCAGCTTCGGCGCGGCAGACAATGAGCAGTTCTTC
>.|TRBV9|.|TRBJ2-5
CASSVGLIRSGETQYF
TGTGCCAGCAGCGTCGGACTCATTCGGTCGGGGGAGACCCAGTACTTC
>.|TRBV30|.|TRBJ1-2
CAWSKDAGGYTF
TGTGCCTGGAGCAAGGACGCGGGTGGCTACACCTTC
>.|TRBV30|TRBD2|TRBJ2-1
CAQRGSGTTRLQNNEQFF
TGTGCCCAAAGGGGCTCCGGGACTACCCGCCTTCAGAACAATGAGCAGTTCTTC
>.|TRBV3-1/TRBV3-2|.|TRBJ2-2
CASSPSGTKARGNTGELFF
TGTGCCAGCAGCCCGTCCGGGACAAAAGCGAGGGGGAACACCGGGGAGCTGTTTTTT
>.|TRBV9|TRBD2|TRBJ2-3
CASSTRTSGEKVTDTQYF
TGTGCCAGCAGCACCCGGACTAGCGGGGAGAAGGTCACAGATACGCAGTATTTT
>.|TRBV24-1|TRBD2|TRBJ2-1
CATSEPGLAGEGDEQFF
TGTGCCACCAGTGAACCGGGACTAGCGGGAGAGGGGGATGAGCAGTTCTTC
>.|TRBV30|TRBD2|TRBJ2-1
CAWSRLAVGPYNEQFF
TGTGCCTGGAGCCGACTAGCGGTGGGCCCCTACAATGAGCAGTTCTTC
>.|TRBV29-1|.|TRBJ2-3
CSVADGGTDTQYF
TGCAGCGTTGCCGACGGGGGCACAGATACGCAGTATTTT
>.|TRBV6-6|TRBD1|TRBJ1-3
CASRETGGSGNTIYF
TGTGCCAGCAGGGAAACAGGGGGCTCTGGAAACACCATATATTTT
>.|TRBV11-3|TRBD1|TRBJ2-3
CASSPSRGGGADTQYF
TGTGCCAGCAGCCCGAGTAGAGGGGGCGGCGCAGATACGCAGTATTTT
>.|TRBV19|.|TRBJ2-4
CASSIPGTKNIQYF
TGTGCCAGTAGTATACCGGGAACCAAAAACATTCAGTACTTC
>.|TRBV5-4|TRBD1|TRBJ1-1
CASSPHQQGSGEAFF
TGTGCCAGCAGCCCCCACCAACAGGGGTCGGGTGAAGCTTTCTTT